One and the same sample provided the 23 T cell receptor beta chains below, sequenced in a study of blood T cell repertoires in COVID-19. TCRdb's table, derived via immunoSEQ multiplex PCR, lists solely in-frame clones and lacks some. The sample holds approximately 330,000 clones; approximately 86% are singletons and the top ten take roughly 9.9%. What was sequenced was peripheral blood. The receptors stem from a young man with COVID-19, enrolled during active disease.

In the case of this clone: At one boundary the junction diverges from the germline segment, which might be a read error. The chain couples TRBV6-2 or TRBV6-3 to TRBJ2-7; TRBD2 matches at 7 bases. CDR1 and CDR2 (germline): MNHEY, SVGEGT. This CDR3 is built from 14 residues. The CDR3 sequence is CASSNSGGVYEQYF. In DNA, the CDR3 is TGTGCCAGCAGTAACTCGGGGGGTGTCTACGAGCAGTACTTC.

The rearrangement joins TRBV4-3 to TRBJ1-5; D call uncertain. V was clipped by 0 bases and J by 4 bases, with 4 bases between them. The CDR3 consists of 13 residues. In germline, CDR1 is LGHNA, CDR2 YSLEER. CDR3 region: CASSQDVNQPQHF. DNA of the CDR3: TGCGCCAGCAGCCAAGATGTAAATCAGCCCCAGCATTTT.

The chain recombines TRBV11-2 with TRBJ1-2; 8 bases line up with TRBD1. The CDR3 is 16 amino acids. V lost 4 bases to trimming and J lost 4 bases; unmatched junction nucleotides: 11. Germline lookup yields CDR1 SGHAT and CDR2 FQNNGV. The CDR3 region is CASSSTGGQGLYGYTF. In DNA form, the CDR3 reads TGTGCCAGCAGCTCCACGGGCGGACAGGGTCTCTATGGCTACACCTTC.

J is TRBJ1-4 and V is TRBV15; D may be TRBD1 (5 bases). The CDR3 runs to 16 residues. V was shortened by 0 bases and J by 9 bases, with 17 bases between the two germline ends. The V gene's germline CDR1 is LNHNV and CDR2 YYDKDF (reference sequence). The CDR3 spells CATSRDRGRANKKLFF. The CDR3, as DNA: TGTGCCACCAGCAGAGATCGAGGCAGGGCTAACAAAAAACTGTTTTTT.

This chain uses TRBV6-1 with TRBJ1-6; D uncertain. CDR1 is MNHNS and CDR2 is SASEGT in the germline V gene. CDR3 size: 19 residues. With 2 bases removed from V and 5 bases from J, the gap between germline ends came to 22 bases. CDR3 DNA sequence: TGTGCCAGCAGTGAAATCTTGTTCGGCAGGTATGGCGATAATTCACCCCTCCACTTT. Amino acids: CASSEILFGRYGDNSPLHF.

This rearrangement joins TRBV5-1 to TRBJ2-7, with D possibly being TRBD2 (5 bases). The germline CDR1 and CDR2 sequences are SGHRS and YFSETQ. CDR3 length equals 17 residues. Trimming left V 0 bases short and J 0 bases short, with 16 bases between. The CDR3 DNA reads as TGCGCCAGCAGCTTGGCCCCTCCAGCGGCAGGCTCCTACGAGCAGTACTTC. It yields the protein CASSLAPPAAGSYEQYF.

The chain links TRBV6-5 to TRBJ2-7; D is possibly TRBD2 (7 bases). Trimming took off 2 bases at V and 3 bases at J, with 11 bases between the two ends. Germline CDR1 and CDR2: MNHEY and SVGAGI. The CDR3 spans 14 residues. The CDR3 nucleotides are TGTGCCAGCAGTTACAGGGGGACTATCTACGAGCAGTACTTC. Translating gives CASSYRGTIYEQYF.

The chain joins TRBV18 to TRBJ2-7; 7 nucleotides match TRBD2. V lost 0 bases to trimming and J lost 0 bases; unmatched junction nucleotides: 5. This CDR3 is 16 amino acids long. CDR1 is KGHSH, CDR2 LQKENI, per germline. CDR3 sequence (DNA): TGTGCCAGCTCACCACCACCCGGGACTACCTCCTACGAGCAGTACTTC. Its translation is CASSPPPGTTSYEQYF.

DNA of the CDR3: TGTGCCAGCAGTGAAGTACAGGGATATGGCTACACCTTC. It codes for CASSEVQGYGYTF. This rearrangement joins TRBV6-1 to TRBJ1-2; perhaps TRBD1 as D (6 bases). This CDR3 has 13 residues. The V and J ends lost 1 base and 5 bases respectively, with 8 bases between them. Per the germline V gene, CDR1 is MNHNS and CDR2 is SASEGT.

This clone was picked up a small number of times. The chain combines TRBV7-9 with TRBJ2-7; 11 bases line up with TRBD2. The CDR3 is made up of 15 amino acids. Trimming at V came to 1 base and at J to 6 bases, leaving 5 bases not matched to a gene. Germline V gives CDR1 SEHNR, CDR2 FQNEAQ (reference sequence). CDR3 in amino acids: CASSLVRLAGIEQYF. CDR3 in DNA: TGTGCCAGCAGCTTAGTCCGACTAGCGGGGATCGAGCAGTACTTC.

V is TRBV11-2 and J is TRBJ2-1; D uncertain. Trimming removed 5 bases from V and 9 bases from J, with 8 bases in between. Germline V gene sequence: CDR1 SGHAT, CDR2 FQNNGV. The CDR3 loop spans 11 amino acids. The CDR3 bases are TGTGCCAGCAGCCTAACTTTTGAGCAGTTCTTC. It yields the protein CASSLTFEQFF.

The count of this clone is one. V gene TRBV7-9 combines with J gene TRBJ2-7, with D perhaps TRBD2 (6 bases). Between the trimmed V and J ends, which lost 0 bases and 6 bases, there was a span of 21 bases. Germline V gene sequence: CDR1 SEHNR, CDR2 FQNEAQ (reference sequence). The CDR3 runs 17 residues. The CDR3 is CASSLALMLPHGGEQYF. CDR3 nucleotide sequence: TGTGCCAGCAGCTTAGCGCTAATGTTACCCCACGGGGGCGAGCAGTACTTC. Based on the CDR3 plus reference TRBV7-9 and TRBJ2-7, the full variable domain is DTGVSQNPRHKITKRGQNVTFRCDPISEHNRLYWYRQTLGQGPEFLTYFQNEAQLEKSRLLSDRFSAERPKGSFSTLEIQRTEQGDSAMYLCASSLALMLPHGGEQYFGPGTRLTVT.

This clone was found once. J is TRBJ1-6 and V is TRBV6-5; D remains ambiguous. With 2 bases removed from V and 6 bases from J, the gap between germline ends came to 11 bases. The CDR3 loop spans 15 amino acids. Germline CDR1 reads MNHEY; CDR2 reads SVGAGI. The CDR3 DNA follows: TGTGCCAGCAGTTACGACCAAGGAGCTAATTCACCCCTCCACTTT. Translated: CASSYDQGANSPLHF.

The CDR3 coding sequence is TGTGCCAGCAGCCAAGGACAGTTGGAGGAGACCCAGTACTTC. It codes for CASSQGQLEETQYF. This chain links TRBV4-2 with TRBJ2-5, with a weak D call TRBD1 (5 bases). The CDR3 has 14 residues. Germline CDR1 reads LGHNA; CDR2 reads YNFKEQ. With 1 base removed from V and 5 bases from J, the gap between germline ends came to 11 bases.

The chain couples TRBV6-5 to TRBJ2-2; TRBD1 agrees at 7 bases. The V gene's germline CDR1 is MNHEY and CDR2 SVGAGI. V lost 6 bases, J lost 5 bases, and 6 bases stayed unmatched. This CDR3 has 14 amino acids. The CDR3 loop reads CASRSDRVTGELFF. As DNA, the CDR3 is TGTGCCAGCAGGTCAGACAGGGTAACCGGGGAGCTGTTTTTT.

In its sample, this clone was seen once. CDR3 nucleotides: TGTGCCAGCAGCCCCACGAGGGACACAGAGACCCAGTACTTC. Protein: CASSPTRDTETQYF. The chain has TRBV7-3 and TRBJ2-5; D possibly corresponds to TRBD1 (6 bases). Trimming took off 5 bases at V and 4 bases at J, with 14 bases between the two ends. Germline CDR1 SGHTA, CDR2 FQGTGA. The CDR3 has 14 amino acids.

The CDR3 here is CATSRDDRVSGAKNIQYF. CDR3 DNA: TGTGCCACCAGCAGAGATGACAGGGTCAGTGGGGCCAAAAACATTCAGTACTTC. This chain uses TRBV15 with TRBJ2-4; 7 nucleotides align to TRBD1. V was pared by 0 bases and J by 1 base, with 9 bases of the junction left unmatched. The CDR3 length is 18 residues. Germline CDR1 LNHNV, CDR2 YYDKDF (reference sequence).

The chain is built from TRBV19 and TRBJ1-5; D is perhaps TRBD1 (6 bases). Germline CDR1 is LNHDA and CDR2 is SQIVND (reference sequence). CDR3 length equals 15 residues. V was trimmed by 3 bases and J by 2 bases, leaving 11 bases between them. The CDR3 DNA sequence: TGTGCCAGTAGTATTAAGGGGGTCGGCAATCAGCCCCAGCATTTT. Translated, it gives CASSIKGVGNQPQHF.

CDR3 sequence: CASSVIGWGDGELYNEQFF. The CDR3 bases are TGTGCCAGCAGCGTTATAGGTTGGGGGGACGGGGAACTCTACAATGAGCAGTTCTTC. The V call is TRBV9, the J call TRBJ2-1; D possibly corresponds to TRBD2 (6 bases). From germline, CDR1 is SGDLS and CDR2 YYNGEE. V gave up 2 bases and J gave up 3 bases, with 24 bases separating them. The CDR3 is 19 residues long.

The chain joins TRBV6-6 to TRBJ2-7; 9 nucleotides match TRBD2. Germline lookup yields CDR1 MNHNY and CDR2 SVGAGI (reference sequence). Trimming at V came to 7 bases and at J to 0 bases, leaving 7 bases not matched to a gene. This CDR3 is built from 15 residues. The CDR3 sequence: CASTTGGRVSYEQYF. The CDR3, as DNA: TGTGCCAGCACTACGGGCGGGAGGGTCTCCTACGAGCAGTACTTC.

This sequence joins TRBV28 and TRBJ2-7; TRBD2 matches at 8 bases. The CDR3 spans 14 residues. Germline V CDR1 and CDR2: MDHEN, SYDVKM. Trimming removed 6 bases from V and 6 bases from J; junction bases left unmatched: 10. The chain's CDR3 is CASSSMGGRPEQYF. DNA for the CDR3: TGTGCCAGCAGCTCCATGGGCGGGAGGCCCGAGCAGTACTTC.

This clone has more than one count but fewer than ten. The chain uses TRBV28 and TRBJ2-7; TRBD2 matches at 11 bases. The V and J ends lost 2 bases and 5 bases, in that order; junction bases with no gene match: 5. This CDR3 comprises 15 residues. The germline V gene has CDR1 MDHEN and CDR2 SYDVKM. The CDR3 loop is CASSLRLAGGHEQYF. CDR3 sequence (DNA): TGTGCCAGCAGTTTACGGCTAGCGGGAGGCCACGAGCAGTACTTC. The full variable domain, in which reference TRBV28 and TRBJ2-7 provide the parts outside the CDR3, is DVKVTQSSRYLVKRTGEKVFLECVQDMDHENMFWYRQDPGLGLRLIYFSYDVKMKEKGDIPEGYSVSREKKERFSLILESASTNQTSMYLCASSLRLAGGHEQYFGPGTRLTVT.

The chain joins TRBV6-5 to TRBJ2-3; D perhaps matches TRBD1 (6 bases). Germline lookup yields CDR1 MNHEY and CDR2 SVGAGI. V dropped 0 bases and J dropped 1 base, with 11 bases sitting between them. This CDR3 has 16 residues. CDR3 in DNA: TGTGCCAGCAGTTACTCGGCCCCAGGGGGCACAGATACGCAGTATTTT. It codes for CASSYSAPGGTDTQYF.